This T cell receptor beta chain came from a study of cytomegalovirus exposure and HLA in healthy donors (dated by TCRdb to 2016 to 2017). The study in broad terms: A later analysis indicated that the 130 or so validation repertoires were generated on the platform also employed for the 600 to 750 repertoires of the first cohort. High-throughput TCR immunosequencing, statistical association of individual TCRs with disease status, and machine learning were combined to predict cytomegalovirus infection status. A separate validation cohort of about 110 different subjects was used in addition to the approximately 670-subject first cohort. The study aimed to test whether cataloging public T cell receptors could reveal signatures of past pathogen exposure. Study-wide findings and limitations: The classifier was reported to diagnose cytomegalovirus status with high specificity and sensitivity in both the original cohort and the validation cohort. In the study, 150 to 200 TCR beta chains were listed as associated with cytomegalovirus. Of the cluster scores, approximately 95% were above 0 in a later analysis, which found that TCRs clustered in the first cohort also tended to co-occur in the 120 validation repertoires. A later analysis had no HLA typing for the validation cohort, so co-occurrence there was scored across all 110 or so repertoires. Across donors, most TCR sequences were observed very rarely, whereas some public TCRs were present in many individuals. In vitro tests confirmed that a few of the cytomegalovirus-associated TCR beta chains recognize cytomegalovirus antigens. It was suggested by the authors that the approach could potentially be generalized to other disease states and immunological phenotypes.

A remark on this clone: What antigen it recognizes has not been identified. No base quality information exists; no much larger clone differs at one position. This sample includes further DNA sequences coding for the same CDR3.

Taken from cysteine to phenylalanine, the CDR3 has 13 residues. This entry keeps only the CDR3 DNA: 39 bases, framed from base 1. Cut back by 3 bases and 2 bases, the V and J ends lie 8 bases apart. CDR1 KGHSH and CDR2 LQKENI are derived from the germline V gene. Separate from the approximately 700-subject first cohort, the validation cohort of 120 subjects was the group to which the donors belonged. Library preparation used the immunoSEQ multiplex PCR assay. On the study's bioinformatics: A statistical classification framework was built for diagnosing cytomegalovirus status from the catalog of TCR beta chain sequences. Here the immuneACCESS table is served through TCRdb, limited to in-frame sequences with V and J called. Missing clones are a known gap in these copies; in checked studies unresolved V genes cover under half, and the rest lacks a known reason. V and J calls plus clone size are reproduced from that table; the DNA served to infer D and trimming. The table for this sample lists around 400,000 clones; about nine tenths of them were counted only once. Over 0.75% of the sample rests with the top ten.

The receptor was isolated from a woman aged 18-29 years in good health and CMV-seronegative. Sequences were obtained from PBMCs. The chain is encoded by TRBV18 joined to TRBJ2-7; D gene: possibly TRBD1, on 6 matching bases. The CDR3 in this case is CASSPDRTYEQYF. The nucleotide sequence is TGTGCCAGCTCACCCGACAGGACCTACGAGCAGTACTTC.